Described below is a single T cell receptor beta chain sequence and its context. The CDR3 totals 15 residues. Germline assignment: CDR1 SQVTM and CDR2 ANQGSEA. V was cut by 5 bases and J by 1 base, with 15 bases left in between. The data originate from a study of blood T cell repertoires in COVID-19. Looking at the study overall: Samples of COVID-19 (acute and convalescent) were obtained from the United States, Italy and Spain. T cells, B-cell-depleted T cells, or PBMCs provided the cDNA or gDNA that served as material.

Participants, about 18 to 100 years old, spanned under 25 US areas. Per the original data handling: The assay estimated nucleated cells by amplifying reference gene primers. The assay was immunoSEQ multiplex PCR, and TCRdb's table has in-frame clones only and misses some. Clone size and V and J calls were adopted from that table, with D and trimming inferred from the DNA. The sample has some 220,000 clones; roughly nine tenths are singletons. This TCR was recovered from a woman aged 18-29 years in a cohort exposed to, infected with or recovered from COVID-19 (not recorded which). The sample comprised PBMCs or T cells enriched from blood (not recorded which). The gene calls are TRBV29-1 and TRBJ2-1; TRBD2 might be the D (7 bases). The DNA of the CDR3 is TGCAGCGTTCGCGGGGGCGTTTTGTCCTACAATGAGCAGTTCTTC. Its protein product is CSVRGGVLSYNEQFF.